In this sample, the clone carrying this T cell receptor beta chain turned up once. Antigen specificity is unknown. PCR was performed a second time for about 7 to 12 cycles using a sample-barcoded 5' primer and a J-beta primer mix. In TCRdb, the 5' RACE reads were re-called with MiXCR into one record per CDR3 protein. This sample yields about 1.6 million distinct CDR3 sequences, of which 30% to 35% are seen a single time; about 10% belongs to the top ten. The sample is drawn from a study of blood T cells in healthy people across ages. Study-level points and caveats: Estimated diversity that came from one million T cells was considered an underestimate.

PBMCs, at least 7 million per sample, were isolated. Germline V gives CDR1 MNHNS, CDR2 SASEGT. Trimming removed 2 bases at V and 6 bases at J, with 11 bases between. There are 14 residues in the CDR3. The source material was blood. The gene calls are TRBV6-1 and TRBJ1-5; no reliable D call. This sequence originates from a woman aged 25 to 45 in good health. The CDR3, as DNA: TGTGCCAGCAGTGAATCAGGCGGTAGTCAGCCCCAGCATTTT. As protein: CASSESGGSQPQHF.